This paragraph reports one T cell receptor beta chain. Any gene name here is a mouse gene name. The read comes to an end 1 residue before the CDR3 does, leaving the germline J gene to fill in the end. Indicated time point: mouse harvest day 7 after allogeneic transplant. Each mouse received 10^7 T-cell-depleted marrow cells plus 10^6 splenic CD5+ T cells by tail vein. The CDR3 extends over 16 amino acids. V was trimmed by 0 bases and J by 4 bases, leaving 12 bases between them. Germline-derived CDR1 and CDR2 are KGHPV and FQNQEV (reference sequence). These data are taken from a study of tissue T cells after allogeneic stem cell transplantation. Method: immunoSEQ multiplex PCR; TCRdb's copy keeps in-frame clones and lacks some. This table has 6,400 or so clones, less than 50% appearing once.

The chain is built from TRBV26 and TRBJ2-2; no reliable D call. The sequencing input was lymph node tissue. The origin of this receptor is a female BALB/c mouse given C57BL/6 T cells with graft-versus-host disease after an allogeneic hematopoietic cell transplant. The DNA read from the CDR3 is TGTGCCAGCAGTCTGTCGGGAGGGTTGGGCACCGGGCAGCTCTAC. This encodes CASSLSGGLGTGQLY. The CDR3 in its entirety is CASSLSGGLGTGQLYF.